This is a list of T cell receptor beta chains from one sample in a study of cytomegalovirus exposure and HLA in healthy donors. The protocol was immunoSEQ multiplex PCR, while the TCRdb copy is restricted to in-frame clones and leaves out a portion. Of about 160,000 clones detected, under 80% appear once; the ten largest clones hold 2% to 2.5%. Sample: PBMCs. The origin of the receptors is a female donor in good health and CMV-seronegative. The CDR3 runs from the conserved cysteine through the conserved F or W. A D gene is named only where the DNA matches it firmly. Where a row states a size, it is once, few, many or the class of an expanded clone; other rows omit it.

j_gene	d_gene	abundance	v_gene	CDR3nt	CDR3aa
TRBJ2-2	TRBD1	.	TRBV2	TGTGCCAGCCGGGGGACAGGGGTTTACACCGGGGAGCTGTTTTTT	CASRGTGVYTGELFF
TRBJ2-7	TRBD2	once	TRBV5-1	TGCGCCAGCAGCAGTTCGCGACAGGTGACAGGACTAGCGGGGGTCTACGAGCAGTACTTC	CASSSSRQVTGLAGVYEQYF
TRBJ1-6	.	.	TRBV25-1	TGTGCCAGCAGTGAACACTCCTATAATTCACCCCTCCACTTT	CASSEHSYNSPLHF
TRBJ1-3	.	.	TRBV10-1	TGCGCCAGCAGTGAGGTCGCGGGGAACTCTGGAAACACCATATATTTT	CASSEVAGNSGNTIYF
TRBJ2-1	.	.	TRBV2	TGTGCCAGCAGCAGGATGACCGACAATGAGCAGTTCTTC	CASSRMTDNEQFF
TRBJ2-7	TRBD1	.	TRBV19	TGTGCCAGTAGTATAAACAGGGGACCCTACGAGCAGTACTTC	CASSINRGPYEQYF
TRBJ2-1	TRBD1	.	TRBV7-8	TGTGCCAGCAGCTTATCGTGGGGACAGGGGGGTTTCAATGAGCAGTTCTTC	CASSLSWGQGGFNEQFF
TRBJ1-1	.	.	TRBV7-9	TGTGCCACCCGGCTTTCAGGGAACACTGAAGCTTTCTTT	CATRLSGNTEAFF
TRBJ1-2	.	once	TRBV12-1	TGTGCCAGCAGCTTTCATCCAGGGGGCTCCTATGGCTACACCTTC	CASSFHPGGSYGYTF
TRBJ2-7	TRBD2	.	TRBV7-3	TGTGCCAGCAGCTCAACCGGACTAGCGGGTCCCTCCTACGAGCAGTACTTC	CASSSTGLAGPSYEQYF
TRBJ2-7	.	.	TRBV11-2	TGTGCCAGCAGCTTCGAACGGGGTCTCATTTACGAGCAGTACTTC	CASSFERGLIYEQYF
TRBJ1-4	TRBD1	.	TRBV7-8	TGTGCCAGCAGCTTAGCGACAGGGATAGGGGAAAAACTGTTTTTT	CASSLATGIGEKLFF
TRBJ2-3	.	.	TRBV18	TGTGCCAGCTCACCGGGGGGTTCGGATACGCAGTATTTT	CASSPGGSDTQYF
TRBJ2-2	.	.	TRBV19	TGTGCCAGTAGGGGACTTGTGAACACCGGGGAGCTGTTTTTT	CASRGLVNTGELFF
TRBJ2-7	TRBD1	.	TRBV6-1	TGTGCCAGCAGCGGGACAGGGATTAACTACTACGAGCAGTACTTC	CASSGTGINYYEQYF